A single TCR beta chain is shown here with its context. Data came from immunoSEQ multiplex PCR; TCRdb stores just in-frame clones and leaves some out. The sample has approximately 57,000 clones, roughly 50% seen once. The sample belongs to a study of cytotoxic CD8 clonotypes in ibrutinib-treated CLL. Study overall: Samples showed on average approximately 270,000 productive templates and roughly 90,000 productive rearrangements.

Sequencing was performed on PBMCs, taken after 24 months of ibrutinib treatment. The sequence derives from a human donor with chronic lymphocytic leukemia.

CDR3 amino acids: CASTERPRGNQPQHF. The CDR3, as DNA: TGTGCCAGCACCGAAAGACCTAGGGGCAATCAGCCCCAGCATTTT. The chain links TRBV2 to TRBJ1-5; no clear D. CDR1 and CDR2 from the germline V gene are SNHLY and FYNNEI. The germline V and J ends were trimmed by 7 bases and 2 bases, with 15 bases remaining between them. The CDR3 is made up of 15 amino acids.